This T cell receptor (beta chain) originates from a study of T-cell reconstitution after alpha-beta-depleted transplantation in children. TCRbeta library construction was performed incorporating unique molecular identifiers. TCRdb re-derived calls from the PCR reads in MiXCR, one entry per CDR3 protein. The table has hundreds of thousands of distinct CDR3 sequences, 15% to 20% seen once. Trimming removed 2 bases from V and 5 bases from J; junction bases left unmatched: 6. The CDR3 sequence is 14 residues long. CDR1 is SQVTM, CDR2 ANQGSEA, per germline. The origin of this receptor is a human donor who donated a stem cell graft to a child with acute lymphoblastic leukemia. The V and J genes are TRBV29-1 and TRBJ2-5; 9 positions agree with TRBD2. The sequencing used PBMCs from the stem cell graft donor, collected from the stem cell graft. CDR3 protein: CSVERAGGGETQYF. Here the CDR3 DNA reads TGCAGCGTTGAACGTGCGGGAGGGGGGGAGACCCAGTACTTC.